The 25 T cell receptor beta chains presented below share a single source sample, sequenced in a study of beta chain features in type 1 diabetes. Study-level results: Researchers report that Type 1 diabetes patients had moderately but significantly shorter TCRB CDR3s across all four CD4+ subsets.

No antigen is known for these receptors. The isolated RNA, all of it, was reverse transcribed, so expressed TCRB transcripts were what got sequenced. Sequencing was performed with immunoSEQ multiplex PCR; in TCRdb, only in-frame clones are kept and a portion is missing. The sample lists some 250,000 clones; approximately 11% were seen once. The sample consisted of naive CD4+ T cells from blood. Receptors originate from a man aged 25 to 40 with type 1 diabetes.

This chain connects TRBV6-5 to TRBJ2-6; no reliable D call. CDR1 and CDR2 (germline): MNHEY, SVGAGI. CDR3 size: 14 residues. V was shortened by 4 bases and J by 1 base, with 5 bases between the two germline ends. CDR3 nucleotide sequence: TGTGCCAGCAGTTCCCTATCTGGGGCCAACGTCCTGACTTTC. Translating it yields CASSSLSGANVLTF.

For the CDR3, the DNA is TGTGCCAGCAGCTCCTCAGCGAGCCGCACAGATACGCAGTATTTT. Protein product: CASSSSASRTDTQYF. The chain is built from TRBV7-3 and TRBJ2-3, with unresolved D. V dropped 4 bases and J dropped 1 base, with 12 bases sitting between them. CDR1 SGHTA and CDR2 FQGTGA come from the germline V gene. CDR3 length: 15 residues.

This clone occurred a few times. CDR3 DNA sequence: TGTGCCACCAGCAGGGGACTAGCGGGGGCCACCCACGAGCAGTACTTC. Its protein is CATSRGLAGATHEQYF. The chain links TRBV15 to TRBJ2-7, with 14 positions matching TRBD2. After removal of 3 bases from V and 5 bases from J, the junction contained 6 bases not matched to a gene. Per germline, CDR1 LNHNV and CDR2 YYDKDF (reference sequence). The CDR3 totals 16 residues.

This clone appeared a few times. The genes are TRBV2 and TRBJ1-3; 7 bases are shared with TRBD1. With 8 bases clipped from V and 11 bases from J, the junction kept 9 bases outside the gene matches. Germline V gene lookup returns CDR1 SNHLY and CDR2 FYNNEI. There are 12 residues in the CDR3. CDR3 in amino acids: CASCQTGIAIYF. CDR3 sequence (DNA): TGTGCCAGCTGCCAGACAGGGATCGCCATATATTTT.

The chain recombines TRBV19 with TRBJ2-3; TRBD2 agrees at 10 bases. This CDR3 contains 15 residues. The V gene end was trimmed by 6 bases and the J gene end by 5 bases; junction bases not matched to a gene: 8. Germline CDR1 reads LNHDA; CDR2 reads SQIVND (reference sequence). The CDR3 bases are TGTGCCAGTAGCGGACTAGCGGTGGTCGGAGATACGCAGTATTTT. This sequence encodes CASSGLAVVGDTQYF.

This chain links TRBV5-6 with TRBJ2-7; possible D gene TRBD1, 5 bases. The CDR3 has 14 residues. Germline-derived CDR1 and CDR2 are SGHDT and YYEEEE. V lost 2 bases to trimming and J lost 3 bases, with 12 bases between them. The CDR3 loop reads CASSFRAFVYEQYF. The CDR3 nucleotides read TGTGCCAGCAGCTTCAGGGCCTTCGTCTACGAGCAGTACTTC.

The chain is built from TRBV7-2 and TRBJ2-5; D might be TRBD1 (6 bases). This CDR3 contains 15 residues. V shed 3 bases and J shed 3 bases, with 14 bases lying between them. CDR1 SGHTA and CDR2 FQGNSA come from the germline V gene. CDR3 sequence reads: CASSFPGHKKETQYF. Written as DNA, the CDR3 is TGTGCCAGCAGCTTCCCGGGACACAAGAAAGAGACCCAGTACTTC.

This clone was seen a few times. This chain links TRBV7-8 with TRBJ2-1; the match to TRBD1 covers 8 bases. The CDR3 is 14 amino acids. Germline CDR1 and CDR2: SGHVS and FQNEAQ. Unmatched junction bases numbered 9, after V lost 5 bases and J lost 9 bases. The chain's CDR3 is CASSPDRVQGEQFF. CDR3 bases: TGTGCCAGCAGCCCGGACAGGGTCCAGGGTGAGCAGTTCTTC.

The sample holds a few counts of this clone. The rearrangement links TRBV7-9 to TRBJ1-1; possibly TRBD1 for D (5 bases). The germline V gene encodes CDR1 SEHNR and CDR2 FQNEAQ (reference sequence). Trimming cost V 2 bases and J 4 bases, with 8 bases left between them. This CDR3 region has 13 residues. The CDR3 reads CASSLLGPTEAFF. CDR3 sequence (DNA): TGTGCCAGCAGCTTATTGGGGCCCACTGAAGCTTTCTTT.

The CDR3 is CSVQRGSSYNEQFF. The CDR3 nucleotides are TGCAGCGTTCAAAGGGGAAGCTCCTACAATGAGCAGTTCTTC. The chain uses TRBV29-1 and TRBJ2-1; tentative D call: TRBD1 (5 bases). The V and J ends lost 5 bases and 0 bases respectively, with 11 bases between them. This CDR3 has 14 amino acids. From germline, CDR1 is SQVTM and CDR2 ANQGSEA.

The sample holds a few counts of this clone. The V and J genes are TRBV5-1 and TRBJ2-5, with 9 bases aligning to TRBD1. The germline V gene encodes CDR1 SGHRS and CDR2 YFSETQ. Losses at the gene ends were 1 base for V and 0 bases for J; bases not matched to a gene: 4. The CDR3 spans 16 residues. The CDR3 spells CASSLLGQGHQETQYF. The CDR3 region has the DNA TGCGCCAGCAGCTTGTTGGGACAGGGACACCAAGAGACCCAGTACTTC.

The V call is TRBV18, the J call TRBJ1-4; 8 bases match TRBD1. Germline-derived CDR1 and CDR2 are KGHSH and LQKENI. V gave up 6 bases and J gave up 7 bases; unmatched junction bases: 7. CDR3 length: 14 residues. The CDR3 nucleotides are TGTGCCAGCTCGCCCCAGGGGGCGCGTGAAAAACTGTTTTTT. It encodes CASSPQGAREKLFF.

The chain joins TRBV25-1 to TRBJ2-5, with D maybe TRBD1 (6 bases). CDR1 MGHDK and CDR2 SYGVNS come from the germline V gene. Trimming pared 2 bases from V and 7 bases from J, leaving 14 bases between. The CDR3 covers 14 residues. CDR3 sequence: CASSEDRPTGTQYF. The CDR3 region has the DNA TGTGCCAGCAGTGAAGACAGGCCGACGGGGACCCAGTACTTC. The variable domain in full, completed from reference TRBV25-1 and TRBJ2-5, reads EADIYQTPRYLVIGTGKKITLECSQTMGHDKMYWYQQDPGMELHLIHYSYGVNSTEKGDLSSESTVSRIRTEHFPLTLESARPSHTSQYLCASSEDRPTGTQYFGPGTRLLVL.

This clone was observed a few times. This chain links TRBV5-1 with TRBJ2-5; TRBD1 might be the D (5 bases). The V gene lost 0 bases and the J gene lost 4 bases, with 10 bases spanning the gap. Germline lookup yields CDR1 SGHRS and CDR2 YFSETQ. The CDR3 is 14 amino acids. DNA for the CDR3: TGCGCCAGCAGCTTGGAAAAAGGGGCAGAGACCCAGTACTTC. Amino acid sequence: CASSLEKGAETQYF.

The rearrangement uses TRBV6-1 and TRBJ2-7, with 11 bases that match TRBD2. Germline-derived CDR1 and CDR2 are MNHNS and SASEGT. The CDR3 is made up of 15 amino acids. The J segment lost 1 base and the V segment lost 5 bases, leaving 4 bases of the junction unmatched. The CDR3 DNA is TGTGCCAGCAGTACTCTAGCGGGGGGTTCCTACGAGCAGTACTTC. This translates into CASSTLAGGSYEQYF.

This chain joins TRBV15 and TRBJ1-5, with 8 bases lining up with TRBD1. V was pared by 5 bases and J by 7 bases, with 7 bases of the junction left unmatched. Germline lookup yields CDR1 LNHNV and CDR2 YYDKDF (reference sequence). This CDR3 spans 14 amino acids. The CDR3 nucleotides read TGTGCCACCAGCCCAGGACAGGGTCAACAGCCCCAGCATTTT. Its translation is CATSPGQGQQPQHF.

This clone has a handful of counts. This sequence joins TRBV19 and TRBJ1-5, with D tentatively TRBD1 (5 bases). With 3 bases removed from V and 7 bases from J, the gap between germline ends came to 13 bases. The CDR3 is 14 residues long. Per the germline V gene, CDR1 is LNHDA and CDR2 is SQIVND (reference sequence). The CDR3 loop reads CASSIPGRGQPQHF. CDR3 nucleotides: TGTGCCAGTAGTATCCCGGGACGGGGGCAGCCCCAGCATTTT.

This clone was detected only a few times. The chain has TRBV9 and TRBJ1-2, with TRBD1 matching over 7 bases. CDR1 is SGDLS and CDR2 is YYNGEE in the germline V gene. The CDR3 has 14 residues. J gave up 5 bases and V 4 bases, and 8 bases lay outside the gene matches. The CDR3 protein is CASSPRTGPYGYTF. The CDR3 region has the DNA TGTGCCAGCAGCCCCCGGACAGGACCTTATGGCTACACCTTC.

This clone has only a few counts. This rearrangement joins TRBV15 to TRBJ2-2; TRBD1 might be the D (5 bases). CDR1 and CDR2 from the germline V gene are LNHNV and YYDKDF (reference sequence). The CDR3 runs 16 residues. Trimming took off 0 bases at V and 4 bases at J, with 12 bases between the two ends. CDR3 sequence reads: CATSRDSQGFTGELFF. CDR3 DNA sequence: TGTGCCACCAGCAGAGATTCCCAGGGTTTCACCGGGGAGCTGTTTTTT.

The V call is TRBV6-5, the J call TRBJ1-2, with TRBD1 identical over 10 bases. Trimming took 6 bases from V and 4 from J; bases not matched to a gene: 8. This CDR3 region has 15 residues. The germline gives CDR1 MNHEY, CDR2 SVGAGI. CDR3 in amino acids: CASRPRQGASYGYTF. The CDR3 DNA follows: TGTGCCAGCAGACCCAGACAGGGGGCAAGCTATGGCTACACCTTC.

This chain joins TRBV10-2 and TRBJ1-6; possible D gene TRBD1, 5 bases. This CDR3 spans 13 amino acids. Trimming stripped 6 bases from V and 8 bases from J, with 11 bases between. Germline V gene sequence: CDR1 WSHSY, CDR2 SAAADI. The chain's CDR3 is CASSREGYSPLHF. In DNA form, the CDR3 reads TGCGCCAGCAGCAGGGAAGGGTATTCACCCCTCCACTTT.

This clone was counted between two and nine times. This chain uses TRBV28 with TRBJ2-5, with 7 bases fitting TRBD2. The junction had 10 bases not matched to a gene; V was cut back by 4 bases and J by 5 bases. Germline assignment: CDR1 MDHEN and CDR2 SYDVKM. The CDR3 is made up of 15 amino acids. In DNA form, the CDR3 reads TGTGCCAGCAGTTCGAGCGGGGCCGCGGGGGAGACCCAGTACTTC. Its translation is CASSSSGAAGETQYF.

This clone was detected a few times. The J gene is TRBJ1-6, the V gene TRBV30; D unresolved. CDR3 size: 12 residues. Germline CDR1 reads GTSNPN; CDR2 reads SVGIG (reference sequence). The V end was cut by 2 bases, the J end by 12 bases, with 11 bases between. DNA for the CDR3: TGTGCCTGGAGTCGGTCGAATGGACCCCTCCACTTT. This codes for CAWSRSNGPLHF.

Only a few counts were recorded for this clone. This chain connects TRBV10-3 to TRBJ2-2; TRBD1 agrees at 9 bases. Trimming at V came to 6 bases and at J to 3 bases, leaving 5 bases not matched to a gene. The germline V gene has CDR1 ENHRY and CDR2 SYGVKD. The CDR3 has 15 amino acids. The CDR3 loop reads CAIRTRTGDTGELFF. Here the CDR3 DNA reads TGTGCCATCAGAACCCGGACAGGGGACACCGGGGAGCTGTTTTTT.

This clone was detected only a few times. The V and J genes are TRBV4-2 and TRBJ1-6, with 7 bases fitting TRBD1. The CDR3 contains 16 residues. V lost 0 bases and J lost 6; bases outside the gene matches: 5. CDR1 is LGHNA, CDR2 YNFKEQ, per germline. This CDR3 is CASSQDIGQVNSPLHF. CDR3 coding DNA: TGTGCCAGCAGCCAAGATATAGGACAGGTTAATTCACCCCTCCACTTT.